This is a list of T cell receptor beta chains from one sample in a study of graft-versus-host responses after intestinal transplantation. The table came from immunoSEQ multiplex PCR; TCRdb's copy has only in-frame clones and leaves some out. The profile shows 100,000 or so clones, 90% to 95% of them singletons. Antigens for these TCRs are unknown. Sequences were derived from unstimulated CD4+ T cells sorted from spleen or lymph node cells, sampled before transplant. The receptors originated from a human donor who was the organ donor for an intestinal transplant. The conserved cysteine and the conserved F or W are not part of the CDR3 here. Each record gives: CDR3 length, V gene, J gene, CDR3 protein.

CDR3 length: 18
V gene: TRBV4-1
J gene: TRBJ2-6
CDR3 protein: ASSQDYSGQGFTGANVLT

CDR3 length: 14
V gene: TRBV4-2
J gene: TRBJ2-5
CDR3 protein: ASSLTRTGPQETQY

CDR3 length: 13
V gene: TRBV7-2
J gene: TRBJ2-7
CDR3 protein: ASSSYRVSSYEQY

CDR3 length: 13
V gene: TRBV5-1
J gene: TRBJ2-2
CDR3 protein: ASSLVALNTGELF

CDR3 length: 13
V gene: TRBV7-2
J gene: TRBJ2-1
CDR3 protein: ASSLEPSSYNEQF

CDR3 length: 16
V gene: TRBV7-2
J gene: TRBJ2-1
CDR3 protein: ASSSLPSGGGDHNEQF

CDR3 length: 14
V gene: TRBV7-2
J gene: TRBJ1-6
CDR3 protein: ASSPRTGLRNSPLH

CDR3 length: 13
V gene: TRBV7-2
J gene: TRBJ2-7
CDR3 protein: ASSLRGTGDYEQY

CDR3 length: 10
V gene: TRBV29-1
J gene: TRBJ2-7
CDR3 protein: SVGESQYEQY

CDR3 length: 14
V gene: TRBV27
J gene: TRBJ1-2
CDR3 protein: ATVGDRVGPNYGYT

CDR3 length: 12
V gene: TRBV15
J gene: TRBJ2-3
CDR3 protein: ATSRYSRPDTQY

CDR3 length: 11
V gene: TRBV30
J gene: TRBJ1-4
CDR3 protein: AWSVQGVEKLF